This entry lists 28 T cell receptor beta chains sequenced from one sample in a study of cytomegalovirus exposure and HLA in healthy donors. PCR employed 60 Vbeta and 13 Jbeta primers. Clones were read by immunoSEQ multiplex PCR, and TCRdb kept only the in-frame ones, dropping some. The data show under 200,000 clones, roughly 71% seen once. The sample comprised PBMCs. Receptors originate from a male donor in good health and CMV-seropositive.

This clone was counted only a few times. V is TRBV18 and J is TRBJ2-6, with TRBD1 matching over 8 bases. Germline trimming cut 6 bases from V and 0 bases from J; bases unmatched to any gene: 10. CDR3 length: 18 residues. CDR1 and CDR2 (germline): KGHSH, LQKENI. This CDR3 is CASSLKTGGSSGANVLTF. CDR3 in DNA: TGTGCCAGCTCTCTCAAAACAGGGGGGAGCTCTGGGGCCAACGTCCTGACTTTC. Complete variable domain (other parts from reference TRBV18 and TRBJ2-6): NAGVMQNPRHLVRRRGQEARLRCSPMKGHSHVYWYRQLPEEGLKFMVYLQKENIIDESGMPKERFSAEFPKEGPSILRIQQVVRGDSAAYFCASSLKTGGSSGANVLTFGAGSRLTVL.

CDR3 sequence reads: CASSPAGTGLAVSSYNEQFF. In nucleotides, the CDR3 is TGCGCCAGCAGCCCCGCAGGAACGGGACTAGCGGTAAGCTCCTACAATGAGCAGTTCTTC. The gene calls are TRBV4-1 and TRBJ2-1; TRBD2 aligns across 11 bases. J was trimmed by 0 bases and V by 4 bases; bases with no gene match: 14. The CDR3 has 20 residues. Germline V gene sequence: CDR1 MGHRA, CDR2 YSYEKL.

On this clone itself: Sequence at one end of the junction differs from germline and may be a read error. This chain joins TRBV5-1 and TRBJ1-2; 7 bases fit TRBD1. The germline V gene has CDR1 SGHRS and CDR2 YFSETQ. The CDR3 length is 15 residues. As DNA, the CDR3 is TGCGCCAGCAGCTTGGCCAGGGAAGGGGACAGAGGCTACGCCTTC. This encodes CASSLAREGDRGYAF.

The V and J genes are TRBV7-3 and TRBJ2-5; D may be TRBD2 (5 bases). The CDR3 has 15 residues. CDR1 SGHTA and CDR2 FQGTGA come from the germline V gene. V was clipped by 5 bases and J by 5 bases, with 18 bases between them. In DNA form, the CDR3 reads TGTGCCAGCAGCCCCTCTCCGGCCCCGGGGGAGACCCAGTACTTC. This codes for CASSPSPAPGETQYF.

This clone has a handful of counts. V usage is TRBV2 and J usage is TRBJ2-5; 14 bases align to TRBD2. The trim removed 3 bases at V and 1 base at J, leaving 1 base unmatched. The CDR3 has 16 amino acids. Germline CDR1 is SNHLY and CDR2 is FYNNEI. The CDR3 coding sequence is TGTGCCAGCAGTGAGGGACTAGCGGGGGCCCAAGAGACCCAGTACTTC. Amino acids: CASSEGLAGAQETQYF.

This clone showed up just a few times. The chain has TRBV5-6 and TRBJ2-7, with no clear D. CDR1 SGHDT and CDR2 YYEEEE come from the germline V gene. This CDR3 has 14 residues. V lost 9 bases to trimming and J lost 1 base, with 17 bases between them. In DNA, the CDR3 is TGTGCCACCCAGTTCGGCGCGGCTTCCTACGAGCAGTACTTC. Its translation: CATQFGAASYEQYF.

This clone was observed once. Here the CDR3 reads CASSLEGTSTDTQYF. The CDR3 bases are TGCGCCAGCAGCTTGGAAGGGACTAGCACAGATACGCAGTATTTT. The chain joins TRBV5-1 to TRBJ2-3; D possibly corresponds to TRBD2 (6 bases). The CDR3 totals 15 residues. Deletions cut 0 bases from V and 0 bases from J, with 8 bases between. Per the germline V gene, CDR1 is SGHRS and CDR2 is YFSETQ.

CDR3 protein: CASSLAFNTGELFF. The CDR3 nucleotides are TGCGCCAGCAGCTTGGCATTCAACACCGGGGAGCTGTTTTTT. The V and J genes are TRBV5-1 and TRBJ2-2, with D unresolved. This CDR3 is built from 14 residues. With 0 bases removed from V and 2 bases from J, the gap between germline ends came to 5 bases. In germline, CDR1 is SGHRS, CDR2 YFSETQ.

V is TRBV4-1 and J is TRBJ2-5; 10 bases align to TRBD1. V lost 1 base and J lost 5; bases outside the gene matches: 4. The CDR3 runs 15 residues. The germline CDR1 and CDR2 sequences are MGHRA and YSYEKL. CDR3 nucleotide sequence: TGCGCCAGCAGCCAAGTCGGGACAGGGGAGGAGACCCAGTACTTC. Residues: CASSQVGTGEETQYF.

This clone has just one count. The chain carries TRBV5-1 and TRBJ2-3, with TRBD2 matching over 8 bases. CDR1 is SGHRS and CDR2 is YFSETQ in the germline V gene. The CDR3 length is 16 residues. The V and J ends lost 4 bases and 2 bases, in that order; junction bases with no gene match: 9. DNA for the CDR3: TGCGCCAGCAGCACCCTTAGCGGGGAATTCACAGATACGCAGTATTTT. This sequence encodes CASSTLSGEFTDTQYF.

The CDR3 DNA reads TGTGCCAGACGGATAGCGGGGGAGTCCTACAATGAGCAGTTCTTC. As protein: CARRIAGESYNEQFF. The chain uses TRBV30 and TRBJ2-1, with 9 bases identical to TRBD2. J was trimmed by 1 base and V by 8 bases; bases with no gene match: 9. The germline V gene has CDR1 GTSNPN and CDR2 SVGIG (reference sequence). The CDR3 sequence is 15 residues long.

V gene TRBV7-3 combines with J gene TRBJ1-1; D is unclear. Germline CDR1 and CDR2: SGHTA and FQGTGA. This CDR3 has 14 amino acids. V gave up 5 bases and J gave up 1 base, with 11 bases separating them. The chain's CDR3 is CASSNGPGNTEAFF. DNA of the CDR3: TGTGCCAGCAGCAACGGTCCAGGGAACACTGAAGCTTTCTTT.

V gene TRBV7-9 combines with J gene TRBJ2-3; D may be TRBD2 (5 bases). The CDR3 contains 16 residues. Looked up from germline, CDR1 is SEHNR and CDR2 is FQNEAQ (reference sequence). Trimming removed 4 bases at V and 5 bases at J, with 19 bases between. CDR3 nucleotide sequence: TGTGCCAGCAGCTCTCCGGGATGGCGGCCGGAAGATACGCAGTATTTT. Its protein is CASSSPGWRPEDTQYF.

The genes are TRBV10-1 and TRBJ1-1, with a possible D match to TRBD1 (5 bases). Germline assignment: CDR1 WNHNN and CDR2 SYGVQD (reference sequence). With 6 bases removed from V and 11 bases from J, the gap between germline ends came to 13 bases. This CDR3 contains 11 residues. CDR3 sequence (DNA): TGCGCCAGCAGGGGGGGGGAGGGGGCTTTCTTT. Protein: CASRGGEGAFF.

The chain has TRBV5-1 and TRBJ1-1; 10 nucleotides agree with TRBD1. The CDR3 length is 16 residues. Germline loops: CDR1 SGHRS, CDR2 YFSETQ. Trimming removed 6 bases from V and 3 bases from J; junction bases left unmatched: 11. This chain's CDR3 is CASKARQGAWDTEAFF. The CDR3 nucleotides are TGCGCCAGCAAGGCCCGACAGGGGGCTTGGGACACTGAAGCTTTCTTT.

CDR3 in amino acids: CASSRGLGETQYF. CDR3 in DNA: TGCGCCAGCAGCCGAGGGTTGGGCGAGACCCAGTACTTC. The chain couples TRBV4-1 to TRBJ2-5; D perhaps matches TRBD2 (5 bases). The germline gives CDR1 MGHRA, CDR2 YSYEKL. V gave up 4 bases and J gave up 5 bases, with 11 bases separating them. This CDR3 contains 13 residues.

The CDR3 is CASSQGQGRGTEAFF. The CDR3 DNA follows: TGCGCCAGCAGCCAGGGACAGGGTAGAGGCACTGAAGCTTTCTTT. The J gene is TRBJ1-1, the V gene TRBV5-1, with 9 bases fitting TRBD1. V shed 4 bases, J shed 4 bases, and the junction held 8 bases outside the gene matches. The CDR3 totals 15 residues. CDR1 and CDR2 (germline): SGHRS, YFSETQ.

This chain joins TRBV27 and TRBJ2-5, with D possibly TRBD1 on 6 matching bases. Germline CDR1 and CDR2: MNHEY and SMNVEV (reference sequence). This CDR3 spans 13 amino acids. V shed 4 bases and J shed 4 bases, with 10 bases lying between them. The CDR3 loop is CASSWSRGETQYF. CDR3 in DNA: TGTGCCAGCAGTTGGTCCAGGGGAGAGACCCAGTACTTC.

This rearrangement joins TRBV6-5 to TRBJ2-1; D may be TRBD2 (6 bases). Trimming took off 2 bases at V and 2 bases at J, with 13 bases between the two ends. CDR3 length: 16 residues. Germline CDR1 and CDR2: MNHEY and SVGAGI. In nucleotides, the CDR3 is TGTGCCAGCAGTTACCCGCTAGCGTTCGCCTACAATGAGCAGTTCTTC. It codes for CASSYPLAFAYNEQFF.

This chain connects TRBV4-1 to TRBJ2-4; 10 bases fit TRBD1. The CDR3 has 18 residues. V lost 3 bases to trimming and J lost 1 base; unmatched junction nucleotides: 9. Germline assignment: CDR1 MGHRA and CDR2 YSYEKL. As DNA, the CDR3 is TGCGCCAGCAGCCACGGCCGACAGGGGGCGAGTGCCAAAAACATTCAGTACTTC. Translating it yields CASSHGRQGASAKNIQYF.

V and J are TRBV5-1 and TRBJ2-3, with D hard to call. The V gene's germline CDR1 is SGHRS and CDR2 YFSETQ. The CDR3 is 14 residues long. The V gene lost 4 bases and the J gene lost 2 bases, with 11 bases spanning the gap. The CDR3 protein is CASSLGSNTDTQYF. The CDR3, as DNA: TGCGCCAGCAGCCTGGGTTCTAACACAGATACGCAGTATTTT.

The rearrangement links TRBV5-5 to TRBJ1-1; 8 bases map to TRBD1. The CDR3 contains 15 residues. V dropped 3 bases and J dropped 0; count of bases not matched to a gene: 4. CDR1 and CDR2 (germline): SGHKS, YYEKEE (reference sequence). The CDR3 nucleotides read TGTGCCAGCAGCTGGCGACAGGGGTTGAACACTGAAGCTTTCTTT. Its protein product is CASSWRQGLNTEAFF.

This chain connects TRBV27 to TRBJ2-7; D is possibly TRBD1 (6 bases). CDR3 length: 12 amino acids. The germline V gene has CDR1 MNHEY and CDR2 SMNVEV (reference sequence). V lost 6 bases to trimming and J lost 0 bases, with 6 bases between them. CDR3 coding DNA: TGTGCCAGCAGGGACAGCTCCTACGAGCAGTACTTC. Protein: CASRDSSYEQYF.

Points on this clone: A read error may account for a junction end that differs from germline. V is TRBV4-2 and J is TRBJ1-2; TRBD1 agrees at 7 bases. Germline-derived CDR1 and CDR2 are LGHNA and YNFKEQ. The CDR3 is made up of 13 amino acids. CDR3 bases: TGTGCCAGCAGCCAAGATTCGGGACAGAAAATGGACTTC. It yields the protein CASSQDSGQKMDF.

The chain couples TRBV5-4 to TRBJ1-2; 7 nucleotides match TRBD1. Germline V lookup: CDR1 SGHNT, CDR2 YYREEE (reference sequence). After removal of 4 bases from V and 0 bases from J, the junction contained 6 bases not matched to a gene. There are 15 residues in the CDR3. CDR3 sequence: CASSQDRITNYGYTF. CDR3 DNA: TGTGCCAGCAGCCAGGACAGGATCACTAACTATGGCTACACCTTC.

The chain employs TRBV6-6 and TRBJ1-5, with D possibly being TRBD1 (6 bases). The CDR3 length is 16 residues. CDR1 is MNHNY and CDR2 is SVGAGI in the germline V gene (reference sequence). V lost 7 bases to trimming and J lost 3 bases, with 19 bases between them. In DNA form, the CDR3 reads TGTGCCAGCAATATACAGGGTTTGGGATCCAATCAGCCCCAGCATTTT. Translated: CASNIQGLGSNQPQHF.

The chain carries TRBV7-9 and TRBJ2-7; TRBD1 might be the D (6 bases). V was pared by 5 bases and J by 2 bases, with 16 bases between. Germline loops: CDR1 SEHNR, CDR2 FQNEAQ (reference sequence). The CDR3 loop spans 15 amino acids. The CDR3 is CASSPTDRRAYEQYF. The DNA for the CDR3 is TGTGCCAGCAGCCCGACGGACAGAAGAGCCTACGAGCAGTACTTC. Looking up the rest from reference TRBV7-9 and TRBJ2-7 gives the full variable domain: DTGVSQNPRHKITKRGQNVTFRCDPISEHNRLYWYRQTLGQGPEFLTYFQNEAQLEKSRLLSDRFSAERPKGSFSTLEIQRTEQGDSAMYLCASSPTDRRAYEQYFGPGTRLTVT.

This chain uses TRBV30 with TRBJ2-6, with D unresolved. Deletions cut 0 bases from V and 4 bases from J, with 10 bases between. CDR1 and CDR2 (germline): GTSNPN, SVGIG (reference sequence). The CDR3 is 15 amino acids. CDR3: CAWSVVIAGANVLTF. The CDR3, as DNA: TGTGCCTGGAGTGTAGTGATTGCGGGGGCCAACGTCCTGACTTTC. Using reference TRBV30 and TRBJ2-6 for the parts outside the CDR3, the full variable domain is SQTIHQWPATLVQPVGSPLSLECTVEGTSNPNLYWYRQAAGRGLQLLFYSVGIGQISSEVPQNLSASRPQDRQFILSSKKLLLSDSGFYLCAWSVVIAGANVLTFGAGSRLTVL.